These 14 T cell receptor beta chains share one sample of origin, sequenced in a study of prognosis after radiotherapy for stage I lung cancer. Multiplex PCR, run in two rounds, amplified TCR beta CDR3 from genomic DNA. During first-round PCR, primers specific to each TRBV and TRBJ gene were used. MiXCR, applied by TCRdb to the multiplex PCR reads, yields one record per CDR3 protein. The sample holds roughly 38,000 distinct CDR3 sequences, 24% seen once. Sequenced material: PBMCs, taken before or after stereotactic body radiation therapy (not recorded which). These receptors were obtained from a donor aged 50 or older with non-small cell lung cancer.

This clonotype was recorded at least ten times. V is TRBV4-1 and J is TRBJ2-3; 14 nucleotides line up with TRBD2. The CDR3 has 18 amino acids. V lost 5 bases and J lost 1; bases outside the gene matches: 8. The germline V gene has CDR1 MGHRA and CDR2 YSYEKL. CDR3 DNA sequence: TGCGCCAGCAGCTTACGGACTAGCGGGAGGTCCCGCACAGATACGCAGTATTTT. Translation gives CASSLRTSGRSRTDTQYF.

A note on this clonotype: This probably arose from a read error, given a far larger clone one base away. This chain links TRBV7-3 with TRBJ1-5; D perhaps matches TRBD1 (6 bases). CDR1 and CDR2 (germline): SGHTA, FQGTGA. The CDR3 consists of 15 residues. The CDR3 nucleotides read TGTGCCAGTAGTATAGACCGGGGGGCTTGGCAGCTCCAGCATTTT. It translates to CASSIDRGAWQLQHF.

This clonotype was picked up many times. The chain carries TRBV28 and TRBJ2-6, with D unclear. The CDR3 extends over 14 amino acids. From germline, CDR1 is MDHEN and CDR2 SYDVKM. The germline V and J ends were trimmed by 6 bases and 0 bases, with 6 bases remaining between them. DNA of the CDR3: TGTGCCAGCAGGTTGAGCTCTGGGGCCAACGTCCTGACTTTC. Protein sequence: CASRLSSGANVLTF.

This clonotype was counted at least ten times. CDR3 coding DNA: TGTGCCAGCACACGGAGGGGGGTAGGCCCAACTAATGAAAAACTGTTTTTT. This sequence encodes CASTRRGVGPTNEKLFF. The chain joins TRBV2 to TRBJ1-4, with D perhaps TRBD1 (6 bases). V was cut by 7 bases and J by 0 bases, with 18 bases left in between. Germline V gene lookup returns CDR1 SNHLY and CDR2 FYNNEI. The length of the CDR3 is 17 residues.

This clonotype was picked up a small number of times. A clone one base away is much larger, so this may be a read error. The chain employs TRBV7-6 and TRBJ2-1; 7 bases line up with TRBD1. The CDR3 length is 13 residues. V was clipped by 6 bases and J by 12 bases; unmatched bases: 11. Germline CDR1 reads SGHVS; CDR2 reads FNYEAQ. The chain's CDR3 is CASRRTQGDGQFF. The CDR3 nucleotides read TGTGCCAGCAGACGCACCCAGGGGGATGGGCAGTTCTTC.

The sample holds many counts of this clonotype. V is TRBV5-1 and J is TRBJ2-7; a weak D match, TRBD1 (5 bases). The CDR3 is 13 residues long. CDR1 and CDR2 (germline): SGHRS, YFSETQ. Trimming took off 4 bases at V and 3 bases at J, with 11 bases between the two ends. The CDR3 spells CASSPGQDYEQYF. The CDR3 DNA follows: TGCGCCAGCAGCCCCGGACAAGACTACGAGCAGTACTTC. The whole variable domain, remainder taken from reference TRBV5-1 and TRBJ2-7, is KAGVTQTPRYLIKTRGQQVTLSCSPISGHRSVSWYQQTPGQGLQFLFEYFSETQRNKGNFPGRFSGRQFSNSRSEMNVSTLELGDSALYLCASSPGQDYEQYFGPGTRLTVT.

This clonotype was detected many times. The rearrangement joins TRBV2 to TRBJ1-1; D is ambiguous. The CDR3 runs 13 residues. V was cut by 2 bases and J by 1 base, with 5 bases left in between. Germline CDR1 and CDR2: SNHLY and FYNNEI. CDR3 protein: CASSELENTEAFF. The CDR3 DNA reads as TGTGCCAGCAGTGAATTAGAGAACACTGAAGCTTTCTTT.

There are many counts of this clonotype. The chain carries TRBV2 and TRBJ1-4; D may be TRBD1 (5 bases). Germline V gene data show CDR1 as SNHLY and CDR2 as FYNNEI. The CDR3 is made up of 12 amino acids. Trimming shortened V by 4 bases and J by 8 bases, and 8 bases separated the two germline ends. The CDR3 nucleotides are TGTGCCAGCAGTGCAGGGCCCGAAAAACTGTTTTTT. Translation: CASSAGPEKLFF.

This clonotype has a count of ten or more. The chain joins TRBV10-3 to TRBJ2-3, with D perhaps given as TRBD1 or TRBD2 (7 bases each). V dropped 11 bases and J dropped 2 bases, with 17 bases sitting between them. CDR1 and CDR2 from the germline V gene are ENHRY and SYGVKD. The CDR3 covers 14 residues. The CDR3 protein is CAARQGGPTDTQYF. CDR3 DNA: TGTGCCGCCCGACAGGGAGGGCCCACAGATACGCAGTATTTT.

In its sample, this clonotype was seen many times. Compared with germline, one end of the junction differs, possibly owing to a read error. The rearrangement joins TRBV6-1 to TRBJ2-7; unclear D gene. CDR1 and CDR2 (germline): MNHNS, SASEGT. CDR3 length: 11 residues. The CDR3 here is CASSAIGVRHF. The CDR3 region has the DNA TGTGCCAGCAGTGCCATTGGGGTACGGCACTTC.

V is TRBV5-1 and J is TRBJ1-2, with D perhaps matching TRBD1 (6 bases). Per the germline V gene, CDR1 is SGHRS and CDR2 is YFSETQ. This CDR3 has 15 amino acids. The V and J ends lost 0 bases and 6 bases respectively, with 15 bases between them. The CDR3 region has the DNA TGCGCCAGCAGCTTGGCCAAAGGGGGACGTGATGGCTACACCTTC. Translation: CASSLAKGGRDGYTF.

Points on this clonotype: This may be a read error, as it is one base from a much larger clone. The rearrangement joins TRBV5-6 to TRBJ1-4; weak D call: TRBD1 (5 bases). Germline CDR1 is SGHDT and CDR2 is YYEEEE. Trimming removed 0 bases at V and 8 bases at J, with 11 bases between. This CDR3 has 14 residues. Written as DNA, the CDR3 is TGTGCCAGCAGCTTGGCGGCAGAGGGGGAAAAACTGTTTTTT. It translates to CASSLAAEGEKLFF.

Points on this clonotype: It may be a read error: a sequence one base away is much more abundant. The V call is TRBV6-1, the J call TRBJ1-5; D is ambiguous. Germline loops: CDR1 MNHNS, CDR2 SASEGT. The CDR3 sequence is 15 residues long. V was clipped by 1 base and J by 6 bases, with 13 bases between them. CDR3 sequence reads: CASSEGRVWIQPQHF. The CDR3 DNA sequence: TGTGCCAGCAGTGAAGGGAGGGTTTGGATTCAGCCCCAGCATTTT.

Worth noting for this clonotype: One base separates it from a far larger clone, so it is likely a read error. J is TRBJ1-2 and V is TRBV6-4; 7 nucleotides agree with TRBD1. Looked up from germline, CDR1 is MRHNA and CDR2 is SNTAGT. This CDR3 is built from 19 residues. The V gene end was trimmed by 5 bases and the J gene end by 2 bases; junction bases not matched to a gene: 20. CDR3 sequence reads: CASSPLLLRGMWSNYGYTF. For the CDR3, the DNA is TGTGCCAGCAGTCCCTTACTTCTCAGGGGGATGTGGTCAAACTATGGCTACACCTTC.